Presented here are 28 T cell receptor beta chains from one specimen sequenced in a study of blood T cell repertoires in COVID-19. Profiled with immunoSEQ multiplex PCR; TCRdb holds only in-frame clones, not every one. The sample includes around 300,000 clones, 86% of them seen just once. Source material: peripheral blood. These receptors were obtained from a woman in her thirties with active or convalescent COVID-19.

The V and J genes are TRBV6-5 and TRBJ1-1, with D possibly TRBD1 on 6 matching bases. This CDR3 contains 15 residues. Germline V lookup: CDR1 MNHEY, CDR2 SVGAGI. The germline V and J ends were trimmed by 2 bases and 4 bases, with 14 bases remaining between them. The CDR3 bases are TGTGCCAGCAGTTACGGTGCCAGGGGTGTCACTGAAGCTTTCTTT. Its translation: CASSYGARGVTEAFF.

The rearrangement links TRBV4-1 to TRBJ1-5; D gene ambiguous. The germline V gene encodes CDR1 MGHRA and CDR2 YSYEKL. The CDR3 length is 16 residues. Trimming took off 2 bases at V and 7 bases at J, with 18 bases between the two ends. CDR3 residues: CASSQSLTQNSQPQHF. CDR3 DNA sequence: TGCGCCAGCAGCCAATCGCTCACGCAGAATTCGCAGCCCCAGCATTTT.

CDR3 sequence reads: CASSYRTGSSPLHF. Written as DNA, the CDR3 is TGTGCCAGCAGTTACAGGACAGGGTCCTCACCCCTCCACTTT. This chain links TRBV6-5 with TRBJ1-6, with 8 bases lining up with TRBD1. Losses at the gene ends were 2 bases for V and 10 bases for J; bases not matched to a gene: 4. Per germline, CDR1 MNHEY and CDR2 SVGAGI. This CDR3 region has 14 residues.

This sequence joins TRBV6-2 or TRBV6-3 and TRBJ2-2, with 7 positions matching TRBD2. J lost 7 bases, V lost 5 bases, and 16 bases had no gene match. Germline V CDR1 and CDR2: MNHEY, SVGEGT. The CDR3 contains 17 residues. CDR3 bases: TGTGCCAGCAGTCAGCGCAAATTAACTAGCGCGAACGGGGAGCTGTTTTTT. Its protein is CASSQRKLTSANGELFF.

The CDR3 DNA follows: TGTGCCAGCAGCTTAGTTGAGGGAATGAACACTGAAGCTTTCTTT. Residues: CASSLVEGMNTEAFF. The J gene is TRBJ1-1, the V gene TRBV7-9, with D uncertain. Germline V gives CDR1 SEHNR, CDR2 FQNEAQ (reference sequence). The germline V and J ends were trimmed by 1 base and 0 bases, with 9 bases remaining between them. The CDR3 runs to 15 residues.

The chain couples TRBV6-5 to TRBJ1-2; 10 positions match TRBD1. This CDR3 comprises 15 residues. J was trimmed by 6 bases and V by 5 bases; bases with no gene match: 9. Germline values: CDR1 MNHEY, CDR2 SVGAGI. In DNA form, the CDR3 reads TGTGCCAGCAGTAAACAGGGACAGGGGATGCATGGCTACACCTTC. Amino acids: CASSKQGQGMHGYTF.

The chain uses TRBV15 and TRBJ2-7, with a weak D call TRBD2 (6 bases). There are 16 residues in the CDR3. Looked up from germline, CDR1 is LNHNV and CDR2 is YYDKDF (reference sequence). The V end was cut by 2 bases, the J end by 1 base, with 15 bases between. The CDR3 reads CATSRTLGTGSYEQYF. As DNA, the CDR3 is TGTGCCACCAGCAGAACTCTCGGGACTGGATCCTACGAGCAGTACTTC.

This chain joins TRBV19 and TRBJ1-4; 7 bases align to TRBD1. The CDR3 covers 15 residues. CDR1 is LNHDA and CDR2 is SQIVND in the germline V gene (reference sequence). V shed 6 bases and J 7 bases; nucleotides not matched to a gene: 11. The CDR3 region has the DNA TGTGCCAGTAGCGCCGGGGACAGCCGGGGTGAAAAACTGTTTTTT. Its translation is CASSAGDSRGEKLFF. The complete variable domain, with remaining parts taken from reference TRBV19 and TRBJ1-4, reads DGGITQSPKYLFRKEGQNVTLSCEQNLNHDAMYWYRQDPGQGLRLIYYSQIVNDFQKGDIAEGYSVSREKKESFPLTVTSAQKNPTAFYLCASSAGDSRGEKLFFGSGTQLSVL.

Here the CDR3 DNA reads TGTGCCAGCAGCTTCTCGACAGCCAATCAGCCCCAGCATTTT. Encoded protein: CASSFSTANQPQHF. The chain combines TRBV7-8 with TRBJ1-5; weak D call: TRBD1 (5 bases). Trimming removed 3 bases at V and 3 bases at J, with 9 bases between. The CDR3 length is 14 residues. CDR1 is SGHVS and CDR2 is FQNEAQ in the germline V gene.

The chain joins TRBV12-3 or TRBV12-4 to TRBJ2-4; TRBD2 matches 7 bases. V dropped 1 base and J dropped 9; count of bases not matched to a gene: 0. The CDR3 spans 12 residues. In nucleotides, the CDR3 is TGTGCCAGCAGTTTAGGGACTAGCATTCAGTACTTC. Protein product: CASSLGTSIQYF.

The chain has TRBV6-2 or TRBV6-3 and TRBJ2-6; 8 bases fit TRBD1. Germline V gene lookup returns CDR1 MNHEY and CDR2 SVGEGT. V dropped 6 bases and J dropped 7; count of bases not matched to a gene: 8. The CDR3 sequence is 15 residues long. CDR3 sequence reads: CASSAGQGSANVLTF. The CDR3 bases are TGTGCCAGCAGCGCCGGACAGGGCAGCGCCAACGTCCTGACTTTC.

The chain employs TRBV7-9 and TRBJ2-1; 7 bases line up with TRBD1. The CDR3 sequence is 15 residues long. The V gene's germline CDR1 is SEHNR and CDR2 FQNEAQ (reference sequence). The V segment lost 5 bases and the J segment 8 bases; nucleotides outside the gene matches: 12. CDR3 sequence (DNA): TGTGCCAGCAGCCCTGGACAGGACCCCTTGGATGAGCAGTTCTTC. Translation gives CASSPGQDPLDEQFF.

Concerning this clone: Distinct nucleotide sequences in the sample also encode this CDR3. The CDR3 sequence: CASSKSWGVRGYTF. Written as DNA, the CDR3 is TGTGCCAGCAGCAAATCGTGGGGGGTAAGAGGCTACACCTTC. V is TRBV21-1 and J is TRBJ1-2. TRBV21-1 is a pseudogene locus. This CDR3 is 14 amino acids long.

The J gene is TRBJ1-6, the V gene TRBV5-1; tentatively, D is TRBD1 (6 bases). CDR1 and CDR2 from the germline V gene are SGHRS and YFSETQ. V shed 4 bases and J shed 5 bases, with 13 bases lying between them. The CDR3 contains 15 residues. CDR3 nucleotides: TGCGCCAGCAGCCTCGACAGGTGGGATAATTCACCCCTCCACTTT. Translating it yields CASSLDRWDNSPLHF. The full variable domain, rest sourced from reference TRBV5-1 and TRBJ1-6, is KAGVTQTPRYLIKTRGQQVTLSCSPISGHRSVSWYQQTPGQGLQFLFEYFSETQRNKGNFPGRFSGRQFSNSRSEMNVSTLELGDSALYLCASSLDRWDNSPLHFGNGTRLTVT.

This rearrangement joins TRBV7-2 to TRBJ2-3; 7 bases are shared with TRBD2. The V and J ends lost 2 bases and 4 bases, in that order; junction bases with no gene match: 9. Germline V gene sequence: CDR1 SGHTA, CDR2 FQGNSA. CDR3 length equals 16 residues. The CDR3 bases are TGTGCCAGCAGCTTACTCCTAGCGGTACACCCAGATACGCAGTATTTT. Residues: CASSLLLAVHPDTQYF.

This clone showed up many times. V is TRBV4-2 and J is TRBJ1-3; TRBD1 agrees at 7 bases. This CDR3 is 16 amino acids long. V dropped 4 bases and J dropped 0; count of bases not matched to a gene: 6. CDR1 LGHNA and CDR2 YNFKEQ come from the germline V gene. CDR3 sequence: CASSPFTGASGNTIYF. The CDR3, as DNA: TGTGCCAGCAGCCCATTTACAGGGGCCTCTGGAAACACCATATATTTT.

The chain carries TRBV20-1 and TRBJ1-5; D unresolved. Trimming cost V 3 bases and J 7 bases, with 10 bases left between them. The CDR3 spans 12 residues. Germline V CDR1 and CDR2: DFQATT, SNEGSKA (reference sequence). CDR3 sequence reads: CSASVGGQPQHF. The CDR3 DNA sequence: TGCAGTGCTAGTGTTGGCGGGCAGCCCCAGCATTTT.

The chain is built from TRBV9 and TRBJ2-1; perhaps TRBD2 as D (6 bases). The V gene lost 2 bases and the J gene lost 8 bases, with 11 bases spanning the gap. The CDR3 contains 13 residues. Germline lookup yields CDR1 SGDLS and CDR2 YYNGEE. The CDR3 coding sequence is TGTGCCAGCAGCGTTGCGGGGTGGGATGAGCAGTTCTTC. The encoded protein is CASSVAGWDEQFF.

As concerns this clone: This sample also contains other DNA sequences that code for the same CDR3. V and J are TRBV5-1 and TRBJ2-2; D is unresolved. V lost 0 bases to trimming and J lost 1 base, with 7 bases between them. CDR1 and CDR2 (germline): SGHRS, YFSETQ. The CDR3 contains 15 residues. CDR3 in amino acids: CASSLVPGNTGELFF. The CDR3 DNA follows: TGCGCCAGCAGCTTGGTCCCGGGGAACACCGGGGAGCTGTTTTTT.

The V gene is TRBV5-6, the J gene TRBJ1-1, with TRBD1 matching 9 bases. The CDR3 contains 15 residues. After removal of 1 base from V and 5 bases from J, the junction contained 6 bases not matched to a gene. Germline CDR1 reads SGHDT; CDR2 reads YYEEEE. The CDR3 coding sequence is TGTGCCAGCAGCTTGCACAGGGGGCGGGGAACTGAAGCTTTCTTT. Translating gives CASSLHRGRGTEAFF.

This chain connects TRBV7-8 to TRBJ1-3, with a possible D match to TRBD1 (5 bases). Trimming took 5 bases from V and 4 from J, leaving 21 bases between them. The CDR3 is 17 residues long. In germline, CDR1 is SGHVS, CDR2 FQNEAQ. For the CDR3, the DNA is TGTGCCAGCAGCCGCGACATGGGGGGAGTGTCAGGAAACACCATATATTTT. Protein: CASSRDMGGVSGNTIYF.

The chain carries TRBV24-1 and TRBJ1-5; D possibly corresponds to TRBD1 (6 bases). The CDR3 covers 13 residues. Germline V lookup: CDR1 KGHDR, CDR2 SFDVKD. V dropped 6 bases and J dropped 5 bases, with 10 bases sitting between them. CDR3 sequence (DNA): TGTGCCACCAGTCCGGGGGGCGATCAGCCCCAGCATTTT. Protein sequence: CATSPGGDQPQHF.

This chain joins TRBV7-2 and TRBJ2-2, with D perhaps TRBD2 (6 bases). Looked up from germline, CDR1 is SGHTA and CDR2 is FQGNSA. V was clipped by 3 bases and J by 3 bases, with 14 bases between them. CDR3 length: 16 residues. DNA of the CDR3: TGTGCCAGCAGCTTTAGGGGAGGTGCGCACACCGGGGAGCTGTTTTTT. It translates to CASSFRGGAHTGELFF.

The V call is TRBV5-4, the J call TRBJ2-1; the match to TRBD1 covers 9 bases. Unmatched junction bases numbered 8, after V lost 5 bases and J lost 5 bases. The CDR3 contains 15 residues. Germline CDR1 SGHNT, CDR2 YYREEE (reference sequence). The CDR3 loop reads CASRQDRGLHNEQFF. As DNA, the CDR3 is TGTGCCAGCAGACAGGACAGGGGTCTTCACAATGAGCAGTTCTTC. Drawing the rest from reference TRBV5-4 and TRBJ2-1, the complete variable domain is ETGVTQSPTHLIKTRGQQVTLRCSSQSGHNTVSWYQQALGQGPQFIFQYYREEENGRGNFPPRFSGLQFPNYSSELNVNALELDDSALYLCASRQDRGLHNEQFFGPGTRLTVL.

J is TRBJ2-1 and V is TRBV5-8, with TRBD2 matching over 7 bases. From germline, CDR1 is SGHTS and CDR2 YDEGEE. The CDR3 is made up of 15 amino acids. J gave up 3 bases and V 5 bases, and 8 bases lay outside the gene matches. The CDR3 coding sequence is TGTGCCAGCAGGGGGGGGACCGGGTTCTACAATGAGCAGTTCTTC. Its protein product is CASRGGTGFYNEQFF.

This clone was observed a handful of times. The chain carries TRBV21-1 and TRBJ1-5; the D call TRBD1 from the table was never checked on the DNA. TRBV21-1 constitutes a pseudogene. The CDR3 runs to 14 residues. This CDR3 is CAHRRPQGNQPQHF. CDR3 DNA sequence: TGTGCCCACAGACGGCCCCAGGGCAATCAGCCCCAGCATTTT.

The chain links TRBV7-2 to TRBJ2-3; D not resolved. The V gene's germline CDR1 is SGHTA and CDR2 FQGNSA. This CDR3 spans 16 amino acids. V was clipped by 0 bases and J by 2 bases, with 12 bases between them. The CDR3 region has the DNA TGTGCCAGCAGCTTAGCAACTACCAAAATCACAGATACGCAGTATTTT. Its translation: CASSLATTKITDTQYF.

This chain links TRBV5-6 with TRBJ1-2; D not resolved. Trimming removed 4 bases from V and 7 bases from J, with 11 bases in between. Germline loops: CDR1 SGHDT, CDR2 YYEEEE. The CDR3 length is 12 residues. The CDR3 loop reads CASSRTGFGYTF. CDR3 bases: TGTGCCAGCAGCCGTACCGGGTTTGGCTACACCTTC.